The following is a T cell receptor beta chain sequence with its context. V dropped 4 bases and J dropped 1; count of bases not matched to a gene: 2. CDR3 length: 15 residues. The germline CDR1 and CDR2 sequences are MRHNA and SNTAGT. The data were taken from a study of cytomegalovirus exposure and HLA in healthy donors. This PCR relied on a set of 60 Vbeta primers and 13 Jbeta primers. TCRdb's table, derived via immunoSEQ multiplex PCR, lists solely in-frame clones and lacks some. In all, the sample yields around 190,000 clones. This TCR came from a woman in her 30s in good health and CMV-seropositive. Specimen: PBMCs. The chain employs TRBV6-4 and TRBJ2-1, with 9 bases matching TRBD2. The CDR3 sequence: CASSGLADSYNEQFF. CDR3 bases: TGTGCCAGCAGTGGACTAGCGGATTCCTACAATGAGCAGTTCTTC.